This TCR beta chain is from a study of beta chain features in type 1 diabetes. Germline V gene lookup returns CDR1 MNHNY and CDR2 SVGAGI (reference sequence). This CDR3 region has 14 residues. V shed 3 bases, J shed 5 bases, and the junction held 3 bases outside the gene matches. Concerning this clone itself: The antigen remains undetermined.

Researchers reported sorting CD4+ naive, central memory, regulatory and stem cell-like memory cells via CD45RO/CCR7/CD25/CD127/CD95/CD27. General observations from the study: Junctions at VDJ sites from type 1 diabetes patients had fewer insertions and more deletions. Shorter TCRB CDR3s, moderately but significantly so, marked every one of the four CD4+ subsets in Type 1 diabetes patients. Naive, central memory and Treg TCRB repertoires appeared more alike in patients than in healthy donors.

Expressed TCRB transcripts were sequenced because the entire RNA isolate underwent reverse transcription. This table comes from immunoSEQ multiplex PCR, and its TCRdb copy is limited to in-frame clones, with some not included. The sample includes 600,000 or so clones, over 13% of them seen just once. This rearrangement joins TRBV6-6 to TRBJ1-1; 10 bases line up with TRBD1. The receptor's source is a man aged 18 to 30 with type 1 diabetes. Source material: naive CD4+ T cells from blood. CDR3 amino acids: CASSYWDRGTEAFF. The CDR3 nucleotides are TGTGCCAGCAGTTATTGGGACAGGGGAACTGAAGCTTTCTTT.